This passage covers 22 T cell receptor beta chains from one sample sequenced in a study of blood T cell repertoires in COVID-19. Clones were read by immunoSEQ multiplex PCR, and TCRdb kept only the in-frame ones, dropping some. The sample consists of some 150,000 clones, around four fifths of them appearing once. Sample: peripheral blood. The source is a woman older than 75 with acute or convalescent COVID-19.

The gene calls are TRBV13 and TRBJ1-1; 8 bases are shared with TRBD1. Germline assignment: CDR1 PRHDT and CDR2 FYEKMQ (reference sequence). The CDR3 consists of 17 residues. V dropped 3 bases and J dropped 5; count of bases not matched to a gene: 14. CDR3 DNA sequence: TGTGCCAGCAGCTTGCACAGGGGGGCGGTTGTTGATACTGAAGCTTTCTTT. Translation gives CASSLHRGAVVDTEAFF.

The chain has TRBV5-4 and TRBJ2-4; maybe TRBD2 (5 bases). The CDR3 is made up of 16 amino acids. Germline CDR1 and CDR2: SGHNT and YYREEE (reference sequence). Trimming removed 0 bases from V and 9 bases from J, with 19 bases in between. The CDR3 coding sequence is TGTGCCAGCAGCTTGGACCCGGACTGGACTTTGGGCATTCAGTACTTC. Protein product: CASSLDPDWTLGIQYF. The variable domain in full, with the rest retrieved from reference TRBV5-4 and TRBJ2-4, is ETGVTQSPTHLIKTRGQQVTLRCSSQSGHNTVSWYQQALGQGPQFIFQYYREEENGRGNFPPRFSGLQFPNYSSELNVNALELDDSALYLCASSLDPDWTLGIQYFGAGTRLSVL.

The chain recombines TRBV28 with TRBJ1-2; 7 bases line up with TRBD1. The germline V gene has CDR1 MDHEN and CDR2 SYDVKM. J gave up 3 bases and V 3 bases, and 7 bases lay outside the gene matches. This CDR3 has 15 amino acids. The DNA for the CDR3 is TGTGCCAGCAGTTTCGGGACAGTAAGATACTATGGCTACACCTTC. As protein: CASSFGTVRYYGYTF.

V and J are TRBV6-5 and TRBJ2-7, with a possible D match to TRBD1 (7 bases). There are 15 residues in the CDR3. CDR1 is MNHEY, CDR2 SVGAGI, per germline. Trimming took off 6 bases at V and 4 bases at J, with 19 bases between the two ends. The CDR3 region is CASRMQGGIEYEQYF. CDR3 coding DNA: TGTGCCAGCAGGATGCAGGGGGGTATAGAATACGAGCAGTACTTC.

This clone appeared once. CDR3 amino acids: CASSQGTENEKLFF. The CDR3 DNA reads as TGTGCCAGCAGCCAAGGGACAGAGAATGAAAAACTGTTTTTT. The chain is built from TRBV7-9 and TRBJ1-4, with TRBD1 identical over 7 bases. This CDR3 is built from 14 residues. In germline, CDR1 is SEHNR, CDR2 FQNEAQ (reference sequence). Trimming cost V 5 bases and J 5 bases; bases outside gene matches: 5.

The V and J genes are TRBV4-2 and TRBJ2-7; D possibly corresponds to TRBD1 (5 bases). V was pared by 1 base and J by 3 bases, with 13 bases between. The CDR3 is made up of 15 amino acids. CDR1 and CDR2 (germline): LGHNA, YNFKEQ. CDR3 DNA sequence: TGTGCCAGCAGCCAAGGTAGGGGAACTAACTACGAGCAGTACTTC. The encoded protein is CASSQGRGTNYEQYF.

The rearrangement joins TRBV27 to TRBJ2-7; 10 bases line up with TRBD1. CDR3 length: 13 residues. The junction had 3 bases not matched to a gene; V was cut back by 7 bases and J by 3 bases. CDR1 is MNHEY and CDR2 is SMNVEV in the germline V gene (reference sequence). The CDR3 loop is CASKGQGHYEQYF. CDR3 bases: TGTGCCAGCAAGGGACAGGGGCACTACGAGCAGTACTTC.

This clone was picked up one time. This chain joins TRBV6-2 or TRBV6-3 and TRBJ2-5, with D perhaps matching TRBD2 (6 bases). V was cut by 6 bases and J by 4 bases, with 15 bases left in between. CDR1 is MNHEY and CDR2 is SVGEGT in the germline V gene. This CDR3 is built from 14 residues. The chain's CDR3 is CASSRLENLETQYF. CDR3 bases: TGTGCCAGCAGCAGACTAGAGAACCTAGAGACCCAGTACTTC.

The table lists this clone with a count of one. The V call is TRBV5-4, the J call TRBJ2-2; perhaps TRBD1 as D (7 bases). The CDR3 has 16 residues. V gave up 5 bases and J gave up 5 bases, with 19 bases separating them. Per germline, CDR1 SGHNT and CDR2 YYREEE (reference sequence). CDR3 amino acids: CASSFPSAGGTGELFF. CDR3 DNA sequence: TGTGCCAGCAGTTTTCCTAGCGCAGGGGGGACCGGGGAGCTGTTTTTT.

The chain uses TRBV5-1 and TRBJ2-3, with TRBD1 matching 7 bases. The V and J ends lost 0 bases and 5 bases, in that order; junction bases with no gene match: 9. CDR1 is SGHRS and CDR2 is YFSETQ in the germline V gene. CDR3 size: 16 residues. The CDR3 DNA reads as TGCGCCAGCAGCTTGGTTGGGACAGATAAAGGAGATACGCAGTATTTT. Protein product: CASSLVGTDKGDTQYF.

This chain links TRBV6-1 with TRBJ1-5; a possible D gene is TRBD1 (5 bases). V lost 3 bases to trimming and J lost 2 bases, with 8 bases between them. CDR3 size: 14 residues. Germline V gene lookup returns CDR1 MNHNS and CDR2 SASEGT. In nucleotides, the CDR3 is TGTGCCAGCAGTGATACGGGGGGCAATCAGCCCCAGCATTTT. Protein sequence: CASSDTGGNQPQHF.

The rearrangement links TRBV30 to TRBJ2-1; D is undetermined. CDR3 length: 11 residues. Trimming cost V 7 bases and J 3 bases, with 7 bases left between them. Germline V gene lookup returns CDR1 GTSNPN and CDR2 SVGIG (reference sequence). The CDR3, as DNA: TGTGCCTACCGCGGCTACAATGAGCAGTTCTTC. It encodes CAYRGYNEQFF.

The chain employs TRBV19 and TRBJ1-4; D unresolved. Germline-derived CDR1 and CDR2 are LNHDA and SQIVND (reference sequence). This CDR3 has 15 residues. V lost 5 bases and J lost 4, with 14 bases in between. Here the CDR3 reads CASSEGSGSNEKLFF. CDR3 sequence (DNA): TGTGCCAGTAGTGAAGGGTCGGGGAGTAATGAAAAACTGTTTTTT.

The chain uses TRBV30 and TRBJ1-2, with D maybe TRBD1 (5 bases). The V end was cut by 2 bases, the J end by 4 bases, with 11 bases between. This CDR3 has 13 amino acids. Germline V CDR1 and CDR2: GTSNPN, SVGIG (reference sequence). CDR3 sequence (DNA): TGTGCCTGGAGTTGGCCCGGGGGCTATGGCTACACCTTC. Translation gives CAWSWPGGYGYTF.

The chain recombines TRBV11-2 with TRBJ2-7; possible D gene TRBD1, 6 bases. This CDR3 is built from 14 residues. Germline V CDR1 and CDR2: SGHAT, FQNNGV. With 6 bases removed from V and 5 bases from J, the gap between germline ends came to 17 bases. CDR3 residues: CASRSLSGAHEQYF. The CDR3 DNA is TGTGCCAGCAGGTCCCTTTCAGGGGCCCACGAGCAGTACTTC.

V usage is TRBV5-4 and J usage is TRBJ1-2, with no clear D. Germline values: CDR1 SGHNT, CDR2 YYREEE (reference sequence). V lost 1 base, J lost 8 bases, and 9 bases lay in between. This CDR3 is built from 12 residues. CDR3: CASSLLVKGYTF. CDR3 sequence (DNA): TGTGCCAGCAGCTTGTTAGTAAAGGGCTACACCTTC.

This chain links TRBV7-8 with TRBJ2-2; 9 bases align to TRBD1. The CDR3 runs 16 residues. V shed 5 bases, J shed 1 base, and the junction held 5 bases outside the gene matches. Germline V lookup: CDR1 SGHVS, CDR2 FQNEAQ. CDR3 loop: CASSLQTGGNTGELFF. CDR3 nucleotide sequence: TGTGCCAGCAGCCTCCAGACAGGGGGGAACACCGGGGAGCTGTTTTTT.

This chain links TRBV9 with TRBJ2-5; D is perhaps TRBD1 (5 bases). Trimming pared 0 bases from V and 3 bases from J, leaving 12 bases between. The CDR3 runs to 15 residues. Germline assignment: CDR1 SGDLS and CDR2 YYNGEE. The CDR3 loop is CASSVDQTAEETQYF. Written as DNA, the CDR3 is TGTGCCAGCAGCGTAGACCAGACAGCCGAAGAGACCCAGTACTTC.

J is TRBJ2-1 and V is TRBV24-1; 10 bases are a match to TRBD2. This CDR3 is 15 amino acids long. The ends lost 9 bases at V and 7 bases at J; junction bases unmatched: 11. Germline V gene lookup returns CDR1 KGHDR and CDR2 SFDVKD. This CDR3 is CATHPGLAPYNEQFF. The CDR3 nucleotides read TGTGCCACCCACCCGGGACTAGCGCCTTATAATGAGCAGTTCTTC.

The J gene is TRBJ2-7, the V gene TRBV5-4; 7 bases align to TRBD1. The CDR3 has 15 amino acids. Germline V gives CDR1 SGHNT, CDR2 YYREEE (reference sequence). V dropped 0 bases and J dropped 3; count of bases not matched to a gene: 6. The CDR3: CASSLAQTGRYEQYF. CDR3 in DNA: TGTGCCAGCAGCTTGGCCCAGACAGGGCGCTACGAGCAGTACTTC.

This rearrangement joins TRBV15 to TRBJ1-4; weak D call: TRBD1 (5 bases). The CDR3 loop spans 15 amino acids. The V end lost 1 base, the J end lost 3 bases, and 9 bases lay between the germline ends. The germline V gene has CDR1 LNHNV and CDR2 YYDKDF (reference sequence). In DNA form, the CDR3 reads TGTGCCACCAGCAGAGGGGGCTCGGCTAATGAAAAACTGTTTTTT. Its translation is CATSRGGSANEKLFF.

This clone was recorded a few times. The V and J genes are TRBV5-1 and TRBJ1-1; D is unclear. CDR1 SGHRS and CDR2 YFSETQ come from the germline V gene. V shed 1 base and J shed 6 bases, with 16 bases lying between them. This CDR3 is 15 amino acids long. The CDR3 DNA is TGCGCCAGCAGCTTGAACACCGGCCTAGGCGCTGAAGCTTTCTTT. Translation: CASSLNTGLGAEAFF.